The TCR beta chain under discussion was sequenced for a study of identical twins (dated by TCRdb to about 2016). Background on the whole study: To test whether fetal clonotypes persist, this study deep-sequenced TCR alpha and beta repertoires from monozygotic twins, from unrelated adults of various ages, and from cord blood. To rule out contamination, replicate twin experiments were performed at different times with different library preparation protocols.

Only healthy Caucasian donors were included. Three unrelated non-twin adults were additionally sequenced: a male aged 18 to 29, a male aged 50 to 60 and a female aged 50 to 60. Miltenyi CD45RO+ enrichment and human naive T-cell isolation kits were used to isolate memory (CD45RO+) and naive T cells from PBMC. This clonotype was recorded a few times. Its antigen is not yet known. Base qualities are not recorded, but no much larger clone differs from it by a single base. Receptor amplification or capture employed 5' RACE. The reads were generated on an Illumina HiSeq 2000. Template switching introduced a universal primer binding site; the final cDNA contained a unique molecular identifier, enabling accurate counting of TCR cDNA molecules. Specific primers in the conserved constant-segment region were used to synthesize first-strand cDNA for TCR alpha and beta chains. To control for contamination, every cDNA library was double barcoded, receiving both a SMART-Mk sample barcode and Illumina barcodes. Two successive PCR steps introduced TruSeq adapter sequences along with Illumina sample barcodes. TCR alpha and beta cDNA libraries were sequenced on the Illumina HiSeq platform with custom primers. The authors processed their data as follows. MiGEC was used to process raw reads and extract unique molecular identifiers, and MiXCR was used to find CDR3 positions. For each individual, recombination models were inferred using an EM algorithm with the repgenHMM and IGoR tools. The analysis of shared clonotypes was done with the tcR package in R, with sharing normalized by the product of cloneset sizes. To study raw recombination without the effects of thymic and clonal selection, out-of-frame nonproductive sequences were analyzed. TCRdb redid the processing of the public reads, applying fastp at Q25 and MiXCR, and retained in-frame beta chains. Each CDR3 protein appears once, grouped with its most common genes and DNA. For this entry, the V and J calls and clone size follow TCRdb and not the study's own pipeline. This sample comprises approximately 700,000 distinct CDR3 sequences, 5.5% to 6.5% of them detected only once. The leading ten clones occupy around 2% of the sample.

Spanning cysteine to phenylalanine, the CDR3 consists of 17 amino acids. Of the read, only the CDR3 DNA is kept; its 51 bases are in frame from base 1. V has 6 bases trimmed and J has 3 bases trimmed; junction bases matching no gene number 13. CDR1 SQVTM and CDR2 ANQGSEA are derived from the germline V gene. Results and caveats for the whole study, not just this receptor: Because the same donors could not be followed over many years, the conclusions depended on cross-sectional statistical analysis. Abundant cord blood beta clonotypes had fewer insertions, young adult naive repertoires showed a similar but weaker trend, and memory repertoires showed no such trend. Out-of-frame TCR alpha sequences shared between twins showed an excess of low generation-probability sequences compared with coincidental sharing between unrelated individuals. The excess sharing between twins in beta out-of-frame sequences was weaker because fewer shared sequences reduced the signal-to-noise ratio. Zero-insertion analyses could be partly confounded by invariant T cells such as MAIT and iNKT, though diverse VJ usage argued against such confounding for most clonotypes. Recombination models systematically underestimated out-of-frame TCR alpha sharing in monozygotic twins but agreed with sharing between unrelated individuals.

This chain is built from TRBV29-1 and TRBJ2-2; TRBD2 matches 10 bases in the middle. This receptor was taken from a man aged 18 to 30 in good health. The sequencing input was naive T cells sorted from blood. The meaning of the sample's cell subset or site label: cells isolated with a human naive T-cell isolation kit. The CDR3 region: CSVKPLAGSGYTGELFF. The sequenced DNA: TGCAGCGTCAAGCCACTAGCGGGAAGCGGTTACACCGGGGAGCTGTTTTTT.